This TCR beta chain is from a study of glioma-infiltrating T cells. The CDR3 spans 16 residues. The germline V gene has CDR1 LGHNA and CDR2 YNFKEQ. This clonotype was picked up a small number of times. At one of its ends the junction is not consistent with the germline gene, which may arise from a read error. Amplification of TCR alpha and beta CDR3 regions from RNA used iRepertoire nested multiplex PCR. Input was roughly 95-400 ng of tissue mRNA or PBMC total RNA. TCRdb used MiXCR to reprocess the multiplex PCR reads, holding one entry per CDR3 protein. The sample consists of approximately 120,000 distinct CDR3 sequences, about 25% of them appearing once.

The TCR sequence derives from a human donor with low-grade glioma or glioblastoma, undergoing nonglioma brain surgery, or in good health (not recorded which). The chain has TRBV4-2 and TRBJ2-7; tentatively, D is TRBD2 (7 bases). Sequencing used glioma tissue, nonneoplastic brain tissue, or PBMCs (not recorded which). Written as DNA, the CDR3 is TGTGCCGGCAGCCACGAATTTAGCGGGCAGGGGTACGAGCAGTACTTC. Encoded protein: CAGSHEFSGQGYEQYF.